Sequencing of this T cell receptor beta chain was carried out in a study of T cell responses to AZD1222 COVID-19 vaccine. Assay used: immunoSEQ multiplex PCR; TCRdb lists only in-frame clones, some missing. The sample lists approximately 140,000 clones; roughly 90% were seen once. CDR1 and CDR2 (germline): SGHVS, FQNEAQ. The CDR3 sequence is 15 residues long. With 5 bases removed from V and 2 bases from J, the gap between germline ends came to 14 bases. The specimen was peripheral blood, collected on day 0 of AZD1222 vaccination. The receptor was isolated from an adult in good health. The genes are TRBV7-8 and TRBJ2-3; D could derive from TRBD1 or TRBD2 (5 bases each). The DNA of the CDR3 is TGTGCCAGCAGCCCTCCGGGGCGGCCCACAGATACGCAGTATTTT. Translating gives CASSPPGRPTDTQYF.